This T cell receptor (beta chain) is from a study of cytomegalovirus exposure and HLA in healthy donors. The PCR employed 60 Vbeta primers together with 13 Jbeta primers. Sequencing used immunoSEQ multiplex PCR; TCRdb keeps in-frame clones, though not all of them. The sample has about 140,000 clones; more than 75% are singletons. V trimming: 1 base; J trimming: 0 bases; junction bases outside the gene matches: 12. The CDR3 spans 19 residues. Germline CDR1 reads SGHRS; CDR2 reads YFSETQ. J is TRBJ2-7 and V is TRBV5-1, with 11 bases lining up with TRBD1. This TCR was recovered from a male donor in good health and CMV-seronegative. Input material: PBMCs. CDR3 sequence reads: CASSLWGGQGGLLSYEQYF. CDR3 sequence (DNA): TGCGCCAGCAGCTTGTGGGGGGGACAGGGGGGACTCCTCTCCTACGAGCAGTACTTC.